This entry lists 9 T cell receptor beta chains sequenced from one sample in a study of shared clonotypes between healthy human individuals. Naive CD8 isolation took CD45RO-negative cells positively selected for CCR7 and excluded terminally differentiated effector memory CD45RA+ cells. Only in-frame clones appear in the TCRdb table, and some are missing; sequencing was by immunoSEQ multiplex PCR. The table lists some 2.1 million clones, about 95% of them singletons. Sequenced: naive CD8+ T cells sorted from blood. These receptors were obtained from a man between 18 and 29 years old in good health.

The V gene is TRBV5-6, the J gene TRBJ2-2, with a tentative D call TRBD1 (5 bases). The germline V gene has CDR1 SGHDT and CDR2 YYEEEE. The CDR3 is made up of 13 amino acids. Trimming removed 4 bases from V and 6 bases from J, with 10 bases in between. CDR3 nucleotides: TGTGCCAGCAGCCAAGGACACCCCGGGGAGCTGTTTTTT. Residues: CASSQGHPGELFF.

The chain links TRBV5-6 to TRBJ1-1; 9 bases map to TRBD1. The germline CDR1 and CDR2 sequences are SGHDT and YYEEEE. The CDR3 loop spans 15 amino acids. The junction had 10 bases not matched to a gene; V was cut back by 4 bases and J by 6 bases. The chain's CDR3 is CASSPPTGGSAEAFF. CDR3 coding DNA: TGTGCCAGCAGCCCACCGACAGGGGGTAGCGCTGAAGCTTTCTTT.

The CDR3 spells CSVDIIGNIQYF. CDR3 DNA sequence: TGCAGCGTTGATATTATTGGGAACATTCAGTACTTC. The chain joins TRBV29-1 to TRBJ2-4; D is undetermined. Trimming removed 3 bases at V and 7 bases at J, with 10 bases between. Germline loops: CDR1 SQVTM, CDR2 ANQGSEA. This CDR3 contains 12 residues.

This rearrangement joins TRBV10-1 to TRBJ2-2; D gene uncertain. This CDR3 contains 14 residues. Trimming took 5 bases from V and 7 from J, leaving 14 bases between them. Germline V gives CDR1 WNHNN, CDR2 SYGVQD (reference sequence). The CDR3 loop reads CASSKTRSGGELFF. The CDR3 nucleotides are TGCGCCAGCAGTAAAACAAGGTCCGGCGGGGAGCTGTTTTTT.

This chain joins TRBV5-6 and TRBJ1-2, with 7 nucleotides matching TRBD1. V dropped 4 bases and J dropped 4; count of bases not matched to a gene: 7. The CDR3 consists of 14 residues. Germline loops: CDR1 SGHDT, CDR2 YYEEEE. The CDR3 nucleotides read TGTGCCAGCAGCCTTGGGGACAGTAGCTATGGCTACACCTTC. Translation: CASSLGDSSYGYTF. The full variable domain, in which reference TRBV5-6 and TRBJ1-2 provide the parts outside the CDR3, is DAGVTQSPTHLIKTRGQQVTLRCSPKSGHDTVSWYQQALGQGPQFIFQYYEEEERQRGNFPDRFSGHQFPNYSSELNVNALLLGDSALYLCASSLGDSSYGYTFGSGTRLTVV.

The chain couples TRBV27 to TRBJ2-1; a weak D match, TRBD2 (6 bases). The CDR3 covers 12 residues. Germline CDR1 MNHEY, CDR2 SMNVEV (reference sequence). V gave up 3 bases and J gave up 6 bases, with 6 bases separating them. The CDR3 DNA follows: TGTGCCAGCAGTTTCGGGAGCAATGAGCAGTTCTTC. It yields the protein CASSFGSNEQFF.

This rearrangement joins TRBV7-6 to TRBJ2-5; 9 bases map to TRBD2. This CDR3 comprises 15 residues. Germline trimming cut 1 base from V and 5 bases from J; bases unmatched to any gene: 5. Germline CDR1 reads SGHVS; CDR2 reads FNYEAQ. CDR3 coding DNA: TGTGCCAGCAGCTTAGTTATAGCGGGGGCGGAGACCCAGTACTTC. As protein: CASSLVIAGAETQYF.

This clone was found once. The rearrangement uses TRBV29-1 and TRBJ1-2; D gene ambiguous. CDR1 and CDR2 (germline): SQVTM, ANQGSEA. The CDR3 length is 15 residues. V dropped 2 bases and J dropped 6 bases, with 19 bases sitting between them. The CDR3 sequence: CSVETLGTPRDGYTF. Here the CDR3 DNA reads TGCAGCGTTGAAACCCTAGGCACACCGAGGGATGGCTACACCTTC.

V is TRBV27 and J is TRBJ2-7; 13 bases fit TRBD2. The V gene's germline CDR1 is MNHEY and CDR2 SMNVEV (reference sequence). CDR3 length: 17 residues. V lost 2 bases and J lost 7; bases outside the gene matches: 11. In DNA, the CDR3 is TGTGCCAGCAGTTTAAGGACTAGCGGGAGCCGGGGGTTTGAGCAGTACTTC. It specifies CASSLRTSGSRGFEQYF.